These 31 T cell receptor beta chains were sequenced from one sample in a study of regulatory T cells in long-lasting Graves disease. The authors built TCR beta libraries using iRepertoire HTBI primers and Arm-PCR of CDR3 regions. From the multiplex PCR reads, TCRdb called clonotypes with MiXCR, one entry per CDR3 protein. The data contain about 420,000 distinct CDR3 sequences, roughly 15% of them singletons. The time point: newly diagnosed GD, antithyroid drugs for less than 3 months. Following extraction of RNA from PBMCs, that RNA was used to make the TCR library. The same data also went into a second study, on T cells in Graves' hyperthyroidism and ophthalmopathy.

The material was peripheral blood mononuclear cells (PBMCs), obtained at new diagnosis, from a patient treated with antithyroid drugs. These receptors were collected from a woman aged 18-29 years with Graves disease.

The V and J genes are TRBV7-9 and TRBJ2-7; TRBD2 might be the D (6 bases). This CDR3 has 13 residues. V was pared by 5 bases and J by 6 bases, with 14 bases between. Germline V CDR1 and CDR2: SEHNR, FQNEAQ (reference sequence). The CDR3 bases are TGTGCCAGCAGCCGCAGTGTGGGGGGCGAGCAGTACTTC. It is translated as CASSRSVGGEQYF.

As to this clonotype: A read error may be the cause here, since a much bigger clone is one base away. The chain combines TRBV12-3 or TRBV12-4 with TRBJ2-7; a weak D match, TRBD1 (5 bases). This CDR3 comprises 13 residues. V lost 7 bases, J lost 0 bases, and 10 bases lay in between. CDR3 residues: CASTADNSYEQYF. For the CDR3, the DNA is TGTGCCAGCACCGCGGACAACTCCTACGAGCAGTACTTC.

To note about this clonotype: One base away lies a much larger clone, so this may be a sequencing read error. The gene calls are TRBV6-2 or TRBV6-3 and TRBJ2-7, with TRBD2 identical over 11 bases. There are 17 residues in the CDR3. J lost 4 bases, V lost 5 bases, and 13 bases had no gene match. Germline V gene lookup returns CDR1 MNHEY and CDR2 SVGEGT. CDR3 sequence: CASSEPSGTSGAYEQYF. CDR3 sequence (DNA): TGTGCCAGCAGTGAGCCCTCCGGGACTAGCGGAGCGTACGAGCAGTACTTC.

This clonotype occurred many times. The chain joins TRBV6-1 to TRBJ1-2; no clear D. Germline V gene sequence: CDR1 MNHNS, CDR2 SASEGT. The V gene lost 6 bases and the J gene lost 4 bases, with 15 bases spanning the gap. This CDR3 spans 14 amino acids. The CDR3 sequence: CASRATLRFYGYTF. In nucleotides, the CDR3 is TGTGCCAGCAGGGCCACCTTAAGATTCTATGGCTACACCTTC.

This clonotype was recorded many times. V usage is TRBV7-3 and J usage is TRBJ1-1; the match to TRBD1 covers 9 bases. V dropped 6 bases and J dropped 7; count of bases not matched to a gene: 6. The CDR3 covers 13 residues. The V gene's germline CDR1 is SGHTA and CDR2 FQGTGA. CDR3 region: CASRETGGNEAFF. CDR3 DNA sequence: TGTGCCAGCAGGGAAACAGGGGGCAATGAAGCTTTCTTT.

This clonotype was seen at least ten times. The J gene is TRBJ2-5, the V gene TRBV3-1, with TRBD1 matching 9 bases. CDR1 LGHDT and CDR2 YNNKEL come from the germline V gene (reference sequence). The trim removed 5 bases at V and 3 bases at J, leaving 4 bases unmatched. The CDR3 is made up of 14 amino acids. CDR3 DNA sequence: TGTGCCAGCAGCTGGGGACAGGGAAAAGAGACCCAGTACTTC. It encodes CASSWGQGKETQYF.

The gene calls are TRBV6-2 or TRBV6-3 and TRBJ2-5, with no clear D. CDR1 MNHEY and CDR2 SVGEGT come from the germline V gene. The V end was cut by 2 bases, the J end by 3 bases, with 13 bases between. The CDR3 contains 15 residues. The CDR3 DNA is TGTGCCAGCAGTTACATCCGGTCGGCGGAAGAGACCCAGTACTTC. Translation: CASSYIRSAEETQYF.

This clonotype was detected a few times. The DNA of the CDR3 is TGTGCCAGCAGCTTAATAGCTAGCCTCACAGATACGCAGTATTTT. Translation gives CASSLIASLTDTQYF. This sequence joins TRBV7-9 and TRBJ2-3, with D perhaps matching TRBD2 (5 bases). Trimming removed 2 bases at V and 2 bases at J, with 11 bases between. The V gene's germline CDR1 is SEHNR and CDR2 FQNEAQ (reference sequence). The CDR3 sequence is 15 residues long.

At least ten counts were recorded for this clonotype. J is TRBJ2-7 and V is TRBV2; the match to TRBD1 covers 7 bases. V lost 4 bases, J lost 2 bases, and 8 bases stayed unmatched. Germline CDR1 and CDR2: SNHLY and FYNNEI. This CDR3 contains 15 residues. The CDR3 is CASSVGPGQPYEQYF. In DNA, the CDR3 is TGTGCCAGCAGTGTAGGTCCGGGACAGCCCTACGAGCAGTACTTC. The full variable domain, in which reference TRBV2 and TRBJ2-7 provide the parts outside the CDR3, is EPEVTQTPSHQVTQMGQEVILRCVPISNHLYFYWYRQILGQKVEFLVSFYNNEISEKSEIFDDQFSVERPDGSNFTLKIRSTKLEDSAMYFCASSVGPGQPYEQYFGPGTRLTVT.

Only a few counts were recorded for this clonotype. This sequence joins TRBV5-5 and TRBJ2-3; TRBD1 or TRBD2 may be the D gene (5 bases each). CDR3 size: 15 residues. Germline V gives CDR1 SGHKS, CDR2 YYEKEE (reference sequence). The V and J ends lost 4 bases and 5 bases respectively, with 17 bases between them. The CDR3 is CASSITLVRGDTQYF. Written as DNA, the CDR3 is TGTGCCAGCAGCATAACCCTAGTGAGGGGAGATACGCAGTATTTT.

This clonotype was seen a few times. The chain couples TRBV27 to TRBJ1-5; TRBD1 might be the D (6 bases). The V and J ends lost 8 bases and 6 bases respectively, with 26 bases between them. The CDR3 is 17 amino acids. Germline CDR1 reads MNHEY; CDR2 reads SMNVEV (reference sequence). The CDR3 bases are TGTGCCAGCGACCGAAATCCAGGGGATCGACCGGGTCAGCCCCAGCATTTT. Its translation: CASDRNPGDRPGQPQHF.

V usage is TRBV7-2 and J usage is TRBJ2-3; TRBD2 agrees at 10 bases. V shed 2 bases and J 0 bases; nucleotides not matched to a gene: 8. The germline V gene has CDR1 SGHTA and CDR2 FQGNSA. CDR3 length: 18 amino acids. The CDR3 protein is CASSLSRTSGLSTDTQYF. Written as DNA, the CDR3 is TGTGCCAGCAGCTTATCCCGGACTAGCGGCCTTAGCACAGATACGCAGTATTTT.

This clonotype showed up just once. V usage is TRBV28 and J usage is TRBJ2-1; the match to TRBD2 covers 14 bases. The CDR3 runs 15 residues. The J segment lost 10 bases and the V segment lost 7 bases, leaving 9 bases of the junction unmatched. The germline CDR1 and CDR2 sequences are MDHEN and SYDVKM. The CDR3: CASTSGTSGSGEQFF. In DNA, the CDR3 is TGTGCCAGCACCTCCGGGACTAGCGGGAGTGGCGAGCAGTTCTTC. Variable domain in full (rest from reference TRBV28 and TRBJ2-1): DVKVTQSSRYLVKRTGEKVFLECVQDMDHENMFWYRQDPGLGLRLIYFSYDVKMKEKGDIPEGYSVSREKKERFSLILESASTNQTSMYLCASTSGTSGSGEQFFGPGTRLTVL.

This clonotype was counted many times. DNA of the CDR3: TGTGCCAGCTCACCTACGGGACAGGGGGTGAACACTGAAGCTTTCTTT. This sequence encodes CASSPTGQGVNTEAFF. The V gene is TRBV18, the J gene TRBJ1-1, with TRBD1 matching 11 bases. V was pared by 3 bases and J by 0 bases, with 3 bases of the junction left unmatched. From germline, CDR1 is KGHSH and CDR2 LQKENI. This CDR3 is 16 amino acids long.

This clonotype has a single count. The chain couples TRBV29-1 to TRBJ2-3, with 10 nucleotides matching TRBD2. V was clipped by 4 bases and J by 3 bases; unmatched bases: 4. CDR3 size: 14 residues. Germline loops: CDR1 SQVTM, CDR2 ANQGSEA. This CDR3 is CSVGTSGKTDTQYF. CDR3 sequence (DNA): TGCAGCGTTGGGACTAGCGGAAAGACAGATACGCAGTATTTT.

In its sample, this clonotype was seen a few times. The rearrangement links TRBV10-2 to TRBJ1-4; perhaps TRBD1 as D (5 bases). Between the trimmed V and J ends, which lost 5 bases and 2 bases, there was a span of 18 bases. CDR3 size: 17 residues. Germline values: CDR1 WSHSY, CDR2 SAAADI. CDR3 DNA: TGCGCCAGCAGTAACCGGGACCCTTCGTACACTAATGAAAAACTGTTTTTT. Protein product: CASSNRDPSYTNEKLFF.

The sample holds many counts of this clonotype. The gene calls are TRBV6-1 and TRBJ1-1; D is uncertain. CDR3 length equals 14 residues. Trimming left V 4 bases short and J 3 bases short, with 12 bases between. The germline V gene has CDR1 MNHNS and CDR2 SASEGT. CDR3 nucleotide sequence: TGTGCCAGCAGTGTTGTGGGATTGGACACTGAAGCTTTCTTT. Translation gives CASSVVGLDTEAFF.

This clonotype showed up just a few times. The V gene is TRBV14, the J gene TRBJ2-5; no firm D call. Germline V CDR1 and CDR2: SGHDN, FVKESK. V was cut by 1 base and J by 2 bases, with 11 bases left in between. The length of the CDR3 is 15 residues. CDR3 DNA sequence: TGTGCCAGCAGCCAAGGATGGGGAAGACAAGAGACCCAGTACTTC. This gives the protein CASSQGWGRQETQYF.

Remarks on this clonotype: This could be a read error, since a much larger clone is one nucleotide away. V gene TRBV6-5 combines with J gene TRBJ2-1, with D tentatively TRBD2 (5 bases). Trimming shortened V by 3 bases and J by 10 bases, and 25 bases separated the two germline ends. CDR3 length equals 17 residues. Germline V gene sequence: CDR1 MNHEY, CDR2 SVGAGI. The CDR3 bases are TGTGCCAGCAGTTATCCGGACTGGTCCAGCGAGGTCTACGAGCAGTTCTTC. Residues: CASSYPDWSSEVYEQFF.

The chain joins TRBV7-9 to TRBJ2-2; 9 nucleotides match TRBD2. This CDR3 spans 18 amino acids. The V gene's germline CDR1 is SEHNR and CDR2 FQNEAQ (reference sequence). The V gene end was trimmed by 6 bases and the J gene end by 6 bases; junction bases not matched to a gene: 17. The CDR3 sequence: CASSYPSGMSLIAGELFF. CDR3 nucleotides: TGTGCCAGCAGTTACCCTAGCGGGATGTCTCTTATCGCCGGGGAGCTGTTTTTT.

This clonotype showed up many times. The CDR3 DNA reads TGTGCCAGCAGTGCAGGGAGAGACACAGATACGCAGTATTTT. As protein: CASSAGRDTDTQYF. The chain joins TRBV28 to TRBJ2-3; D is tentatively TRBD1 or TRBD2 (5 bases each). Trimming stripped 5 bases from V and 2 bases from J, with 11 bases between. This CDR3 is 14 amino acids long. The germline V gene has CDR1 MDHEN and CDR2 SYDVKM.

V gene TRBV11-2 combines with J gene TRBJ2-7, with 11 bases that match TRBD1. Per germline, CDR1 SGHAT and CDR2 FQNNGV. Trimming took 3 bases from V and 2 from J; bases not matched to a gene: 3. The CDR3 covers 15 residues. The DNA for the CDR3 is TGTGCCAGCAGCTTGGGACAGGGGGTCCCCTACGAGCAGTACTTC. Translating gives CASSLGQGVPYEQYF.

This clonotype was observed a single time. The genes are TRBV9 and TRBJ2-7; D unresolved. Per germline, CDR1 SGDLS and CDR2 YYNGEE. V gave up 0 bases and J gave up 0 bases, with 7 bases separating them. The CDR3 has 14 residues. The CDR3 DNA sequence: TGTGCCAGCAGCGTAGTTAGCAACTCCTACGAGCAGTACTTC. Protein sequence: CASSVVSNSYEQYF. Full variable domain (remainder filled in from reference TRBV9 and TRBJ2-7): DSGVTQTPKHLITATGQRVTLRCSPRSGDLSVYWYQQSLDQGLQFLIQYYNGEERAKGNILERFSAQQFPDLHSELNLSSLELGDSALYFCASSVVSNSYEQYFGPGTRLTVT.

There are many counts of this clonotype. The chain employs TRBV20-1 and TRBJ2-3, with 9 bases lining up with TRBD2. The CDR3 spans 17 residues. Per the germline V gene, CDR1 is DFQATT and CDR2 is SNEGSKA (reference sequence). Trimming at V came to 5 bases and at J to 2 bases, leaving 14 bases not matched to a gene. CDR3 amino acids: CSARGRGLAGSTDTQYF. CDR3 sequence (DNA): TGCAGTGCTCGAGGCCGTGGGCTAGCGGGATCCACAGATACGCAGTATTTT.

This clonotype was seen repeatedly, ten times or more. This chain connects TRBV7-2 to TRBJ2-3; D unresolved. V lost 5 bases and J lost 6, with 9 bases in between. CDR3 length: 12 amino acids. Germline assignment: CDR1 SGHTA and CDR2 FQGNSA. As DNA, the CDR3 is TGTGCCAGCAGCAATCTACCCGATACGCAGTATTTT. This gives the protein CASSNLPDTQYF.

The rearrangement joins TRBV7-2 to TRBJ1-3; maybe TRBD1 (5 bases). Trimming took off 7 bases at V and 0 bases at J, with 28 bases between the two ends. CDR1 is SGHTA, CDR2 FQGNSA, per germline. The CDR3 has 20 residues. The CDR3, as DNA: TGTGCCAGCAACACAGAGGATGGGGCAGTGAGGAGCGCCTCTGGAAACACCATATATTTT. It specifies CASNTEDGAVRSASGNTIYF.

This clonotype was seen repeatedly, ten times or more. The rearrangement joins TRBV18 to TRBJ1-5; TRBD1 aligns across 7 bases. The CDR3 consists of 13 residues. Germline CDR1 reads KGHSH; CDR2 reads LQKENI. Trimming at V came to 5 bases and at J to 5 bases, leaving 3 bases not matched to a gene. CDR3 nucleotide sequence: TGTGCCAGCTCAGAAACAGGGGATCAGCCCCAGCATTTT. Protein sequence: CASSETGDQPQHF.

The table lists this clonotype with many counts. J is TRBJ2-1 and V is TRBV12-3 or TRBV12-4; 7 nucleotides agree with TRBD2. The V segment lost 6 bases and the J segment 7 bases; nucleotides outside the gene matches: 6. The CDR3 contains 13 residues. The CDR3 DNA is TGTGCCAGCAGACCGGGTAGCGGGAATGAGCAGTTCTTC. It translates to CASRPGSGNEQFF.

This clonotype came up many times. This chain joins TRBV7-2 and TRBJ2-5, with TRBD2 matching 12 bases. Unmatched junction bases numbered 15, after V lost 5 bases and J lost 5 bases. The CDR3 is 18 residues long. Germline lookup yields CDR1 SGHTA and CDR2 FQGNSA. CDR3 region: CASSQPKLAGGLGETQYF. The CDR3 DNA sequence: TGTGCCAGCAGCCAACCCAAACTAGCGGGAGGCTTGGGCGAGACCCAGTACTTC.

This clonotype was detected ten times or more. The chain recombines TRBV11-1 with TRBJ1-2; D is unresolved. The germline V gene has CDR1 SGHAT and CDR2 FQDESV (reference sequence). The CDR3 length is 12 residues. Trimming pared 4 bases from V and 8 bases from J, leaving 11 bases between. The CDR3 DNA follows: TGTGCCAGCAGCTCCCTCGAGGACGGCTACACCTTC. This sequence encodes CASSSLEDGYTF.

In this sample, this clonotype turned up many times. The chain recombines TRBV6-2 or TRBV6-3 with TRBJ2-7; no clear D. This CDR3 region has 14 residues. CDR1 MNHEY and CDR2 SVGEGT come from the germline V gene. The ends were cut back, 6 bases at V and 2 bases at J, with 14 bases in the middle. Here the CDR3 DNA reads TGTGCCAGCAGGAGCAGGAGCGTTACCTACGAGCAGTACTTC. Its translation is CASRSRSVTYEQYF.